The rows below give T cell receptor beta chains drawn from one sample of a study of Tregs in tolerant kidney transplant recipients. Data came from immunoSEQ multiplex PCR; TCRdb stores just in-frame clones and leaves some out. The table has some 110,000 clones, about 91% seen once; the top ten hold approximately 0.54%. The sequencing sample was made of CD4+ T cells from blood. All receptors derive from a human donor in good health. The CDR3 runs from the conserved cysteine through the conserved F or W. D genes are given only for firm matches. Clone size is shown for a subset of rows, as once, few, many or a class of expanded clone.

D	V	size	J	CDR3	DNA
TRBD2	TRBV7-6	-	TRBJ2-7	CASSPQLAGSHEQYF	TGTGCCAGCAGCCCCCAACTAGCGGGGTCCCACGAGCAGTACTTC
-	TRBV27	-	TRBJ1-2	CASSWSWGDYGYTF	TGTGCCAGCAGTTGGTCGTGGGGGGACTATGGCTACACCTTC
-	TRBV18	-	TRBJ2-7	CASSPQGGYEQYF	TGTGCCAGCTCACCACAAGGCGGCTACGAGCAGTACTTC
-	TRBV4-2	few	TRBJ1-5	CASSQGDSNQPQHF	TGTGCCAGCAGCCAGGGGGATAGCAATCAGCCCCAGCATTTT
-	TRBV10-3	-	TRBJ2-3	CAISRGDSYTDTQYF	TGTGCCATCAGCAGGGGGGACAGTTACACAGATACGCAGTATTTT
-	TRBV5-3	-	TRBJ2-7	CARSTDTGTISEQYF	TGTGCCAGAAGTACCGATACCGGGACAATAAGCGAGCAGTACTTC
-	TRBV6-5	-	TRBJ1-5	CASKGLNSNQPQHF	TGTGCCAGTAAGGGACTTAATAGCAATCAGCCCCAGCATTTT
TRBD1	TRBV25-1	once	TRBJ1-2	CASSDPHGQDYGYTF	TGTGCCAGCAGTGACCCACATGGACAGGACTATGGCTACACCTTC
-	TRBV6-5	-	TRBJ1-1	CASSYLVTGNTEAFF	TGTGCCAGCAGTTACCTCGTGACGGGAAACACTGAAGCTTTCTTT
-	TRBV19	once	TRBJ1-1	CASSGTLGYTEAFF	TGTGCCAGTAGTGGGACCTTAGGCTACACTGAAGCTTTCTTT
-	TRBV7-2	-	TRBJ1-2	CASSLDAQIFGYTF	TGTGCCAGCAGCTTAGATGCCCAGATCTTCGGCTACACCTTC
TRBD2	TRBV13	-	TRBJ2-1	CASSSTTGTRGIGQFF	TGTGCCAGCAGCTCTACGACCGGGACTAGAGGCATAGGGCAGTTCTTC
-	TRBV27	-	TRBJ1-4	CASRGLGSATNEKLFF	TGTGCCAGCAGGGGACTCGGGAGTGCAACTAATGAAAAACTGTTTTTT
TRBD1	TRBV14	-	TRBJ1-1	CASSHPGQGDTEAFF	TGTGCCAGCAGCCATCCCGGACAGGGGGACACTGAAGCTTTCTTT
-	TRBV27	-	TRBJ1-1	CASSMSAQLMIEAFF	TGTGCCAGCAGTATGTCCGCCCAATTAATGATTGAAGCTTTCTTT
-	TRBV2	once	TRBJ2-1	CASSEAESSYNEQFF	TGTGCCAGCAGTGAAGCGGAGAGCTCCTACAATGAGCAGTTCTTC